One and the same sample provided the 14 T cell receptor beta chains below, sequenced in a study of T cells in Graves' hyperthyroidism and ophthalmopathy. The CDR3 regions of TCR beta were amplified from RNA transcripts. TCR CDR3 regions were first amplified by RT-PCR with HTBI primers. TCRdb re-derived calls from the multiplex PCR reads in MiXCR, one entry per CDR3 protein. The sample lists 150,000 to 200,000 distinct CDR3 sequences, about 15% occurring once. Sequenced: blood. All receptors derive from a woman aged 45-60 years with Graves' hyperthyroidism.

This clonotype was counted many times. The rearrangement joins TRBV12-3 or TRBV12-4 to TRBJ2-4; possible D gene TRBD2, 5 bases. This CDR3 comprises 16 residues. Trimming shortened V by 2 bases and J by 5 bases, and 16 bases separated the two germline ends. The CDR3 DNA follows: TGTGCCAGCAGTTTATCGGGGAAGGGAGCTCAAAACATTCAGTACTTC. It codes for CASSLSGKGAQNIQYF.

This clonotype was seen many times. The chain links TRBV18 to TRBJ1-1; D is undetermined. The CDR3 consists of 12 residues. Germline loops: CDR1 KGHSH, CDR2 LQKENI. The V and J ends lost 3 bases and 0 bases respectively, with 2 bases between them. The CDR3 DNA reads TGTGCCAGCTCACCGTTGAACACTGAAGCTTTCTTT. It translates to CASSPLNTEAFF.

This clonotype was found many times. V usage is TRBV20-1 and J usage is TRBJ2-7; a weak D match, TRBD1 (6 bases). CDR3 size: 13 residues. V lost 5 bases, J lost 0 bases, and 11 bases lay in between. Germline values: CDR1 DFQATT, CDR2 SNEGSKA (reference sequence). The CDR3 nucleotides are TGCAGTGCTTTCCAGGGGAGCTCCTACGAGCAGTACTTC. Amino acid sequence: CSAFQGSSYEQYF.

The V gene is TRBV20-1, the J gene TRBJ2-5; 8 nucleotides match TRBD2. The CDR3 covers 12 residues. The germline V gene has CDR1 DFQATT and CDR2 SNEGSKA (reference sequence). Trimming took 7 bases from V and 4 from J; bases not matched to a gene: 5. CDR3: CSVSGGRETQYF. CDR3 nucleotide sequence: TGCAGTGTATCGGGGGGGCGAGAGACCCAGTACTTC.

This clonotype showed up many times. The chain couples TRBV19 to TRBJ1-1; D is perhaps TRBD1 (5 bases). V lost 3 bases to trimming and J lost 1 base, with 12 bases between them. CDR1 LNHDA and CDR2 SQIVND come from the germline V gene (reference sequence). The CDR3 sequence is 15 residues long. CDR3 region: CASSIDRGRNTEAFF. In DNA, the CDR3 is TGTGCCAGTAGTATCGATAGGGGACGGAACACTGAAGCTTTCTTT.

This clonotype was counted many times. The gene calls are TRBV7-8 and TRBJ1-5, with D unclear. There are 13 residues in the CDR3. CDR1 and CDR2 from the germline V gene are SGHVS and FQNEAQ. Trimming removed 3 bases from V and 0 bases from J, with 3 bases in between. The CDR3 loop is CASSFASNQPQHF. The CDR3 DNA sequence: TGTGCCAGCAGCTTTGCTAGCAATCAGCCCCAGCATTTT.

This rearrangement joins TRBV11-2 to TRBJ1-2; D remains ambiguous. CDR1 is SGHAT, CDR2 FQNNGV, per germline. This CDR3 has 14 residues. V lost 5 bases to trimming and J lost 2 bases, with 12 bases between them. The CDR3 reads CASSPSDGNYGYTF. In nucleotides, the CDR3 is TGTGCCAGCAGCCCTTCTGACGGGAACTATGGCTACACCTTC.

Concerning this clonotype: A much larger clonotype is one base distant, so this may be a read error. The rearrangement uses TRBV7-9 and TRBJ1-1; D unclear. Germline V gene sequence: CDR1 SEHNR, CDR2 FQNEAQ (reference sequence). The CDR3 has 13 residues. CDR3 region: CAGSLATSSQAFF. CDR3 sequence (DNA): TGTGCCGGCAGCTTAGCAACCTCATCTCAAGCTTTCTTT.

This chain joins TRBV29-1 and TRBJ2-7, with 9 bases matching TRBD2. Trimming at V came to 7 bases and at J to 3 bases, leaving 7 bases not matched to a gene. The CDR3 is made up of 13 amino acids. From germline, CDR1 is SQVTM and CDR2 ANQGSEA. CDR3: CSGIAGANYEQYF. The CDR3 coding sequence is TGCAGCGGTATAGCGGGGGCTAACTACGAGCAGTACTTC.

This clonotype was counted many times. The chain combines TRBV18 with TRBJ1-5; TRBD1 agrees at 7 bases. In germline, CDR1 is KGHSH, CDR2 LQKENI. The CDR3 runs 16 residues. The J segment lost 2 bases and the V segment lost 0 bases, leaving 4 bases of the junction unmatched. The CDR3 loop is CASSPPGTAGNQPQHF. CDR3 bases: TGTGCCAGCTCACCACCCGGGACAGCTGGCAATCAGCCCCAGCATTTT.

Ten or more counts support this clonotype. The rearrangement links TRBV4-1 to TRBJ2-2; no reliable D call. Trimming shortened V by 0 bases and J by 6 bases, and 8 bases separated the two germline ends. CDR3 size: 14 residues. Germline CDR1 and CDR2: MGHRA and YSYEKL. The CDR3: CASSQDRSAGELFF. CDR3 nucleotide sequence: TGCGCCAGCAGCCAAGATCGTTCGGCCGGGGAGCTGTTTTTT.

The genes are TRBV12-3 or TRBV12-4 and TRBJ2-7, with unresolved D. This CDR3 comprises 12 residues. Trimming stripped 6 bases from V and 0 bases from J, with 6 bases between. CDR3 DNA: TGTGCCAGCAGCGTAGTCTCCTACGAGCAGTACTTC. This sequence encodes CASSVVSYEQYF.

This clonotype was counted many times. V and J are TRBV24-1 and TRBJ1-2, with D hard to call. V was shortened by 5 bases and J by 2 bases, with 8 bases between the two germline ends. The CDR3 is 13 amino acids. The germline CDR1 and CDR2 sequences are KGHDR and SFDVKD. CDR3 region: CATSASPNYGYTF. The CDR3 DNA reads as TGTGCCACCAGTGCCTCCCCCAACTATGGCTACACCTTC.

This rearrangement joins TRBV18 to TRBJ1-2; 7 nucleotides agree with TRBD1. CDR1 and CDR2 from the germline V gene are KGHSH and LQKENI. This CDR3 region has 14 residues. J lost 6 bases, V lost 4 bases, and 8 bases had no gene match. The CDR3 DNA sequence: TGTGCCAGCTCACGGGGACAGAGCCTGGATGGCTACACCTTC. Translated: CASSRGQSLDGYTF.